This T cell receptor (beta chain) is drawn from a study of blood T cell repertoires in COVID-19 (dated by TCRdb to 2018 to 2020). Broadly, across the study: The collaborator samples originated in the United States, Italy and Spain and spanned the acute and convalescent phases of COVID-19. The prospective study material was composed of cDNA or gDNA derived from T cells, B-cell-depleted T cells, or PBMCs. Deeply sampled blood TCRbeta repertoires from subjects exposed to, actively infected with, or recovered from COVID-19 were included in the dataset. The repertoires were made available in a free public database intended to serve as a resource for research on the immune response to SARS-CoV-2. Samples came from the ongoing ImmuneRACE study (first 160 participants) plus 1,254 subjects from 6 global collaborators. A de-identified subject ID, COVID-19 status, age in years and sex were almost always included in the sample metadata. Where HLA class I and class II types were available, the types were taken from metadata supplied by the sample provider, not from assay-based typing.

As for this clone: Its antigen has not been determined. Within one base of it there is no much larger clone, and no base qualities were kept.

Another Seattle source contributed samples from volunteer blood donors who had recovered from COVID-19. Each collaborating institution followed its own protocols to collect whole blood in K2EDTA tubes. For TCRbeta analysis, collaborator samples were shipped as frozen whole blood, as isolated PBMCs, or as DNA extracted from either sample type. The immunoSEQ Assay, a bias-controlled multiplex PCR, was used to amplify TCRbeta CDR3 regions from genomic DNA. Regarding the original processing steps: Nucleated cell counts per sample were estimated from amplification of reference gene primers within the assay. Sequence reads were collapsed and filtered to measure the absolute abundance of every unique TCRbeta CDR3 rearrangement. Productive Simpson clonality was computed per sample as the square root of Simpson's diversity index over productive rearrangements. TCRdb re-hosts the immuneACCESS table, in-frame sequences only. Its copies lack some clones; in the studies checked, an unresolved V gene accounts for under half of them, and the cause for the rest is not known. The V and J calls and clone size were taken over from that table, and D and trimming were inferred from the DNA. The sample yields a few hundred thousand clones; approximately 88% were counted once. The ten largest clones take up 5.5% to 8.5% of the sample.

Paper-wide results and their limitations: Clinical and demographic metadata were provided uncurated, with the amount varying by source and participant.

Trimming takes 4 bases off V and 2 bases off J; junction bases not matched to a gene: 8. Including the terminal cysteine and phenylalanine, the CDR3 comprises 16 residues. Only the CDR3 DNA stays, 48 bases, in frame from base 1. According to the germline V gene, CDR1 reads LGHNA and CDR2 reads YSLEER. The source of this sequence is a woman in her 30s who had recovered from COVID-19. Sequenced sample: peripheral blood. Recombination connected TRBV4-3 to TRBJ1-2, and TRBD1 matches 9 of the central bases. The DNA is TGCGCCAGCAGCCGCTCTCCTGGGACAGGGAACTATGGCTACACCTTC. Its protein reads: CASSRSPGTGNYGYTF.